One TCR beta chain is described in this entry. Method: immunoSEQ multiplex PCR; TCRdb's copy keeps in-frame clones and lacks some. The sample lists about 43,000 clones; about nine tenths were seen once. CDR3 length: 14 amino acids. The germline V gene has CDR1 SGHTA and CDR2 FQGTGA. The V gene lost 2 bases and the J gene lost 8 bases, with 10 bases spanning the gap. The data were taken from a study of blood T cell repertoires in COVID-19. The overall study: The origin of the acute and convalescent COVID-19 samples was the United States, Italy and Spain.

The chain has TRBV7-3 and TRBJ1-6, with D possibly being TRBD1 (5 bases). Sample: peripheral blood. The receptor comes from a man in his fifties or sixties with active COVID-19. CDR3 DNA: TGTGCCAGCAGCTTACAGGGACTGGATTCACCCCTCCACTTT. Its translation: CASSLQGLDSPLHF.